This entry describes one T cell receptor beta chain. What it binds is not known. This sample is drawn from a study of T cell responses to AZD1222 COVID-19 vaccine. The germline V and J ends were trimmed by 1 base and 4 bases, with 7 bases remaining between them. CDR1 and CDR2 from the germline V gene are SEHNR and FQNEAQ (reference sequence). The CDR3 runs to 14 residues. Assay used: immunoSEQ multiplex PCR; TCRdb lists only in-frame clones, some missing. This table holds 100,000 to 150,000 clones, 80% to 95% found once. Study findings and constraints: Without day 14 samples, only post-peak T cell repertoires were studied.

This clonotype was obtained from an adult in good health. The chain is built from TRBV7-9 and TRBJ2-2; D is tentatively TRBD1 or TRBD2 (5 bases each). The sequencing used peripheral blood, collected on day 0 of MenACWY control vaccination. The CDR3 sequence is CASSLGGGTGELFF. CDR3 DNA sequence: TGTGCCAGCAGCTTAGGTGGGGGCACCGGGGAGCTGTTTTTT.